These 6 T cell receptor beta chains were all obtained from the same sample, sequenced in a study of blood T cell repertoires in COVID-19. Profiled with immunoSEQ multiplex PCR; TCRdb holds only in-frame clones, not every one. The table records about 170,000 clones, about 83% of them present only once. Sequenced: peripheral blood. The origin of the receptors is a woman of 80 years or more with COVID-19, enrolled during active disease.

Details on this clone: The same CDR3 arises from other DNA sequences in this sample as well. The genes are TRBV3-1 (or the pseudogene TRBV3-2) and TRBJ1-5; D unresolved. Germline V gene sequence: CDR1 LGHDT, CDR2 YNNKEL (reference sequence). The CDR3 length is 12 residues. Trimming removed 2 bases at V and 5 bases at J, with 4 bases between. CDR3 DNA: TGTGCCAGCAGCCAACGAGATCAGCCCCAGCATTTT. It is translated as CASSQRDQPQHF.

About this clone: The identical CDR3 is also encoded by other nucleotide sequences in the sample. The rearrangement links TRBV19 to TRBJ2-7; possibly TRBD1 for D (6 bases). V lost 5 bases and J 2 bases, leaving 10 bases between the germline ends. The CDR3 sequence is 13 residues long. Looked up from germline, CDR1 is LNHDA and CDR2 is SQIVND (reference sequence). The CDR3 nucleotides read TGTGCCAGTAGTTCCCGGACAGCCTACGAGCAGTACTTC. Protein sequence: CASSSRTAYEQYF.

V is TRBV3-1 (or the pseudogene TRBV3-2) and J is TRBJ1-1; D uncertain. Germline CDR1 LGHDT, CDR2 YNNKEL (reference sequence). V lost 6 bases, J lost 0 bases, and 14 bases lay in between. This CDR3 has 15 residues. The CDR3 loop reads CASRAGYPMNTEAFF. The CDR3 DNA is TGTGCCAGCAGAGCGGGGTACCCTATGAACACTGAAGCTTTCTTT.

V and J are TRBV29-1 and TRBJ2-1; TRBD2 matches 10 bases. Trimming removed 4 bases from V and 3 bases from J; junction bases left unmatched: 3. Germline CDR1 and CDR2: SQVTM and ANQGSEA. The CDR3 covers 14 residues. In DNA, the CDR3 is TGCAGCGTTGTGGCTAGCGGGGGCTACAATGAGCAGTTCTTC. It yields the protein CSVVASGGYNEQFF.

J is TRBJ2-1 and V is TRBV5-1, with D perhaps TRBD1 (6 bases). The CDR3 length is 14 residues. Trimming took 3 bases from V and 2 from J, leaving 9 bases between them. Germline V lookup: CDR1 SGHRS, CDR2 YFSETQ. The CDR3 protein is CASSYRDTYNEQFF. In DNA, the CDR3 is TGCGCCAGCAGCTACAGGGACACCTACAATGAGCAGTTCTTC.

The CDR3 sequence is CASSLFQGSSRETQYF. The DNA of the CDR3 is TGTGCCAGCAGTTTATTTCAGGGGTCATCCCGGGAGACCCAGTACTTC. The chain carries TRBV27 and TRBJ2-5; possible D gene TRBD1, 6 bases. This CDR3 contains 16 residues. Trimming shortened V by 1 base and J by 5 bases, and 17 bases separated the two germline ends. Germline-derived CDR1 and CDR2 are MNHEY and SMNVEV (reference sequence).